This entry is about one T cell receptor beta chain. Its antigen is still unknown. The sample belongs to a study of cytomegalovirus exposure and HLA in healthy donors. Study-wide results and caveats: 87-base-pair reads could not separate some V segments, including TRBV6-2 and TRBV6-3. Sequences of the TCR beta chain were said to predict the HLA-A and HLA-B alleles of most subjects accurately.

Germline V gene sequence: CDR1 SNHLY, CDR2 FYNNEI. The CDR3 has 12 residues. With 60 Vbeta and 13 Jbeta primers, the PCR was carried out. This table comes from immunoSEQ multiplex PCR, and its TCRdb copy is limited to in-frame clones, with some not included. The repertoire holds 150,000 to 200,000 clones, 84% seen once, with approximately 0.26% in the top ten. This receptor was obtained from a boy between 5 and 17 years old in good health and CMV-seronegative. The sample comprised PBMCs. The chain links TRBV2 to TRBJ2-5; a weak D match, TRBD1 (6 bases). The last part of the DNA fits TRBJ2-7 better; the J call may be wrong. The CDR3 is CASRRTAIEQYF. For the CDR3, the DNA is TGTGCCAGCAGAAGGACAGCCATCGAGCAGTACTTC.